This TCR beta chain derives from a study of blood T cell repertoires in COVID-19. Study as a whole: Researchers got acute and convalescent COVID-19 samples from the United States, Italy and Spain. Sources were T cells, B-cell-depleted T cells, or PBMCs; the material itself was cDNA or gDNA.

After removal of 4 bases from V and 5 bases from J, the junction contained 11 bases not matched to a gene. Germline assignment: CDR1 SGHRS and CDR2 YFSETQ. The CDR3 runs to 15 residues. Followed longitudinally, the Seattle patients had been enrolled during active infection. The assay was immunoSEQ multiplex PCR, and TCRdb's table has in-frame clones only and misses some. The sample yields about 390,000 clones, about 90% seen once. The sample was peripheral blood. This receptor was identified in a woman aged 55 to 70 with COVID-19, enrolled during active disease. The chain has TRBV5-1 and TRBJ1-2, with 7 positions matching TRBD1. The CDR3 sequence is CASSTLDRSGYGYTF. The CDR3 bases are TGCGCCAGCAGCACGTTGGACAGGTCCGGGTATGGCTACACCTTC.